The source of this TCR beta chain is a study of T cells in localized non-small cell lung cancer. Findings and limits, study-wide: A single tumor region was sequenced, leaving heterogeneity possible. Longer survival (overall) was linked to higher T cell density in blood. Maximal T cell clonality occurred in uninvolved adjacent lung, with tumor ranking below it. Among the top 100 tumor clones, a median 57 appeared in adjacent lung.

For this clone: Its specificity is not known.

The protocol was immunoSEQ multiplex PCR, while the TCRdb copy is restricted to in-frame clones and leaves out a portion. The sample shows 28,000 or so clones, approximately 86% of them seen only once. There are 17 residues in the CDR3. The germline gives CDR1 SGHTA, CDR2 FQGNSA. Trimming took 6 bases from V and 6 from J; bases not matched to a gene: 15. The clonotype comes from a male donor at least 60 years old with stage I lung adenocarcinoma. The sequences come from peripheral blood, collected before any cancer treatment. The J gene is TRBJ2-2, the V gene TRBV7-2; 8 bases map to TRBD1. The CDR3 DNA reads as TGTGCCAGCAGGCCATATCAACAGGGGGACACCCCCGGGGAGCTGTTTTTT. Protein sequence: CASRPYQQGDTPGELFF.